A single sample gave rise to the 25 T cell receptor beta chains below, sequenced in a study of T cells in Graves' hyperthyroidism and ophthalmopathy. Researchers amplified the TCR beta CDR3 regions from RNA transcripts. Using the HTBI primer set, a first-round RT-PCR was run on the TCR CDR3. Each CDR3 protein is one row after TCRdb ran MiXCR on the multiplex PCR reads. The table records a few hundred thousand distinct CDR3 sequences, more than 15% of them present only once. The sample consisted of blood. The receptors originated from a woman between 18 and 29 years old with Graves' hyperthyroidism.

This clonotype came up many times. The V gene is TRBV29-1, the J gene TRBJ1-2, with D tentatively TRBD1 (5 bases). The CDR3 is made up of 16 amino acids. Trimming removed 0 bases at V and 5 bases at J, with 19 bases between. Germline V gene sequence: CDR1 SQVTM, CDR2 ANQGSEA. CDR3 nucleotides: TGCAGCGTTGAAGAACAAGGGAGCAGGGACCGGTATGGCTACACCTTC. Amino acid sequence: CSVEEQGSRDRYGYTF.

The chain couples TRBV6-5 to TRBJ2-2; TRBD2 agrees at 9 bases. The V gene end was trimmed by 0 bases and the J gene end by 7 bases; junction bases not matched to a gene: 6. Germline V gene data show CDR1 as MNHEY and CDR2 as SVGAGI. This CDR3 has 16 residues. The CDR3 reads CASSYSGGRDNGELFF. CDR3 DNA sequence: TGTGCCAGCAGTTACTCAGGCGGGAGGGACAACGGGGAGCTGTTTTTT.

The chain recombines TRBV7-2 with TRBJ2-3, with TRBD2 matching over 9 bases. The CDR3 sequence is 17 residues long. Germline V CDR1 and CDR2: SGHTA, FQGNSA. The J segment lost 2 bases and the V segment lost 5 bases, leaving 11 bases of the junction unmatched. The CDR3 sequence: CASSGTAGGSTTDTQYF. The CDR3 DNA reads TGTGCCAGCAGCGGGACAGCGGGAGGAAGTACCACAGATACGCAGTATTTT.

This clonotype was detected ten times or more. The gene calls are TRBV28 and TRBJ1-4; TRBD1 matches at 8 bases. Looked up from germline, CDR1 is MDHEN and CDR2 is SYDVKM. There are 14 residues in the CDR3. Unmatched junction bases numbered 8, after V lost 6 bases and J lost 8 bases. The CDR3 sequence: CASSPDRVREKLFF. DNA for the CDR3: TGTGCCAGCAGCCCGGACAGGGTGAGAGAAAAACTGTTTTTT.

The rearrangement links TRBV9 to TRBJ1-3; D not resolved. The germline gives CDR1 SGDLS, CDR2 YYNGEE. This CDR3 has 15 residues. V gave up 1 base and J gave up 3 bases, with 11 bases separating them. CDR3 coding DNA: TGTGCCAGCAGCGTACAGGCTCTGGGTGGAAACACCATATATTTT. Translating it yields CASSVQALGGNTIYF.

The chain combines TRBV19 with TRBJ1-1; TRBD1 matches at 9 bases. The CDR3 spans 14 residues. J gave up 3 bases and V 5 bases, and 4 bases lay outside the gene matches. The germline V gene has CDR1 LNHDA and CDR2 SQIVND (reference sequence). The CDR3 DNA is TGTGCCAGTAGTTACAGGGGGCCAGACACTGAAGCTTTCTTT. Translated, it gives CASSYRGPDTEAFF.

Here the CDR3 reads CASSLVRAGPYEQYF. The CDR3 coding sequence is TGTGCCAGCAGCTTAGTTAGGGCAGGGCCCTACGAGCAGTACTTC. The V and J genes are TRBV7-2 and TRBJ2-7, with a possible D match to TRBD1 (5 bases). CDR1 and CDR2 (germline): SGHTA, FQGNSA. V was pared by 1 base and J by 2 bases, with 12 bases between. This CDR3 region has 15 residues.

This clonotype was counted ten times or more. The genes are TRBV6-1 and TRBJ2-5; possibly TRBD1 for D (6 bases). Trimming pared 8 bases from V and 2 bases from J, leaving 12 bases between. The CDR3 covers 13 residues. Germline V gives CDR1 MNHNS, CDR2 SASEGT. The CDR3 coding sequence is TGTGCCAGCGAGGCAGGGGCTCAAGAGACCCAGTACTTC. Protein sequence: CASEAGAQETQYF.

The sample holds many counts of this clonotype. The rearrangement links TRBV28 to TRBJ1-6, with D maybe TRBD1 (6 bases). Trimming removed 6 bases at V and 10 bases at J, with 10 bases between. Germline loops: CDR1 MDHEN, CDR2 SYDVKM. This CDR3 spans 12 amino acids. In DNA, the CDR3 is TGTGCCAGCAGAGGGGGTCTATCACCCCTCCACTTT. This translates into CASRGGLSPLHF.

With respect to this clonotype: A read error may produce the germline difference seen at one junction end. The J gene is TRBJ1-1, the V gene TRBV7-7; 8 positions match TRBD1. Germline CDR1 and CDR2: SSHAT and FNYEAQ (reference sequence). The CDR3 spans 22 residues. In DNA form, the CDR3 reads TGTGCTAGCAGCTTAAATGGACAGGGACAGAACCTTGAAGTTCAAATGAACACTGAAGCTTTCTTT. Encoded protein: CASSLNGQGQNLEVQMNTEAFF. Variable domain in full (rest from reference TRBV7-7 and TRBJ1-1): GAGVSQSPRYKVTKRGQDVTLRCDPISSHATLYWYQQALGQGPEFLTYFNYEAQPDKSGLPSDRFSAERPEGSISTLTIQRTEQRDSAMYRCASSLNGQGQNLEVQMNTEAFFGQGTRLTVV.

For the CDR3, the DNA is TGTGCCAGCAGTTTAGAGGGGCGCGGAGAGACCCAGTACTTC. Its protein is CASSLEGRGETQYF. V is TRBV28 and J is TRBJ2-5; the D gene could be TRBD1 or TRBD2 (5 bases each). The CDR3 is 14 amino acids. V shed 2 bases and J shed 4 bases, with 11 bases lying between them. Germline values: CDR1 MDHEN, CDR2 SYDVKM.

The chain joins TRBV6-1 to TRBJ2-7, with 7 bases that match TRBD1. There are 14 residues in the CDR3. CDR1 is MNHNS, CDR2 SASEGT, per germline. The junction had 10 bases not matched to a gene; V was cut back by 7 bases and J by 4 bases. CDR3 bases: TGTGCCAGCAACAAACAGGGGCCCCTATACGAGCAGTACTTC. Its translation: CASNKQGPLYEQYF.

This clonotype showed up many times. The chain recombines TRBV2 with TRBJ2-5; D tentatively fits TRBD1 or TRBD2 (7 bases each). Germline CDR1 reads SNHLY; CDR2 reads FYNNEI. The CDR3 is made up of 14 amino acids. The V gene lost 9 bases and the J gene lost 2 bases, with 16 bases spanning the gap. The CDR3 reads CARTRGGPQETQYF. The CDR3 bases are TGTGCCAGAACCAGGGGGGGCCCACAAGAGACCCAGTACTTC. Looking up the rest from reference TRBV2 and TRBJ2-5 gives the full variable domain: EPEVTQTPSHQVTQMGQEVILRCVPISNHLYFYWYRQILGQKVEFLVSFYNNEISEKSEIFDDQFSVERPDGSNFTLKIRSTKLEDSAMYFCARTRGGPQETQYFGPGTRLLVL.

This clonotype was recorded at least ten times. CDR3: CASRTDRGPDTQYF. The CDR3, as DNA: TGTGCCAGCAGGACGGACAGGGGGCCGGATACGCAGTATTTT. The chain has TRBV12-3 or TRBV12-4 and TRBJ2-3; 11 bases line up with TRBD1. V gave up 6 bases and J gave up 6 bases; unmatched junction bases: 5. The CDR3 has 14 residues.

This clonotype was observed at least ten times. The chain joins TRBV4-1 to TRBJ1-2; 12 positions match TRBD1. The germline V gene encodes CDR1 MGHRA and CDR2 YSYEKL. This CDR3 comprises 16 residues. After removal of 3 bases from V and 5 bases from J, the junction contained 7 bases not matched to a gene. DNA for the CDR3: TGCGCCAGCAGCCACGGGACAGGGGGCGGTAATTATGGCTACACCTTC. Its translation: CASSHGTGGGNYGYTF.

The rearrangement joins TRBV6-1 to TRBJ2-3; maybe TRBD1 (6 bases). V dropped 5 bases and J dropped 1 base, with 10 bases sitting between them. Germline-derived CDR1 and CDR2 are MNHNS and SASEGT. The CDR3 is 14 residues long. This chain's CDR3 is CASSPQGRTDTQYF. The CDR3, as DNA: TGTGCCAGCAGTCCCCAGGGGCGCACAGATACGCAGTATTTT.

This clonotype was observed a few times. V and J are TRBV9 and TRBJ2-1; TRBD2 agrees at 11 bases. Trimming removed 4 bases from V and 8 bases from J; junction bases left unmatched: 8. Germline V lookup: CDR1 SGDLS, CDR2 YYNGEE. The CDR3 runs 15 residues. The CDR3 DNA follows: TGTGCCAGCAGCCCGCGGACTAGCGGGTTCGATGAGCAGTTCTTC. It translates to CASSPRTSGFDEQFF.

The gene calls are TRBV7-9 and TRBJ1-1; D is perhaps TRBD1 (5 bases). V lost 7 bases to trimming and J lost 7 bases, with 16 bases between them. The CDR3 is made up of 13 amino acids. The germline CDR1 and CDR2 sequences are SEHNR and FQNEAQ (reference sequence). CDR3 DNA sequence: TGTGCCAGCATCCCGTCGGGGACGGGTGAAGCTTTCTTT. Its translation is CASIPSGTGEAFF.

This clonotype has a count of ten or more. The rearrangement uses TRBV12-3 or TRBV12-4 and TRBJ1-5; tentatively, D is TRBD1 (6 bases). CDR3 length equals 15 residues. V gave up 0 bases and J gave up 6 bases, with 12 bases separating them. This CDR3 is CASSLAGGEAQPQHF. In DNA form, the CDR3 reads TGTGCCAGCAGTTTAGCCGGGGGCGAGGCTCAGCCCCAGCATTTT.

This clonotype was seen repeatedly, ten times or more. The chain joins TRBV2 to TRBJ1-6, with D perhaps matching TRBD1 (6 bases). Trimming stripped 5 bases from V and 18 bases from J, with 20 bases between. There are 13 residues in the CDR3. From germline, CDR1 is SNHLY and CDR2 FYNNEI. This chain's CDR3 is CASSTERETGPHF. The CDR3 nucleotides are TGTGCCAGCAGTACCGAAAGGGAAACAGGGCCCCACTTT.

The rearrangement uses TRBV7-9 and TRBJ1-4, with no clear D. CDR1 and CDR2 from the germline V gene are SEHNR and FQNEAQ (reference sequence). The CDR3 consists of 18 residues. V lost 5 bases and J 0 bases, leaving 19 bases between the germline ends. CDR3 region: CASSLSGSHPSTNEKLFF. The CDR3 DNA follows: TGTGCCAGCAGCCTCTCGGGGTCCCACCCTTCAACTAATGAAAAACTGTTTTTT.

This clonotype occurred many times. The CDR3 region is CASSVRVGLQTVRSYNEQFF. CDR3 DNA: TGTGCCAGCAGCGTACGGGTGGGATTACAAACGGTCCGCTCCTACAATGAGCAGTTCTTC. V usage is TRBV9 and J usage is TRBJ2-1; D unresolved. Germline V lookup: CDR1 SGDLS, CDR2 YYNGEE. The CDR3 spans 20 residues. V lost 1 base to trimming and J lost 0 bases, with 23 bases between them. The full variable domain, with the rest looked up from reference TRBV9 and TRBJ2-1, is DSGVTQTPKHLITATGQRVTLRCSPRSGDLSVYWYQQSLDQGLQFLIQYYNGEERAKGNILERFSAQQFPDLHSELNLSSLELGDSALYFCASSVRVGLQTVRSYNEQFFGPGTRLTVL.

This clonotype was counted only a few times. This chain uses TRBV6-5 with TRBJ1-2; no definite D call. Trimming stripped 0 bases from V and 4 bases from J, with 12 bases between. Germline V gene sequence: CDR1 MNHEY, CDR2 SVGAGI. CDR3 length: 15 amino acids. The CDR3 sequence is CASSYSSGRSYGYTF. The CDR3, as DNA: TGTGCCAGCAGTTACTCGAGCGGTCGGTCCTATGGCTACACCTTC.

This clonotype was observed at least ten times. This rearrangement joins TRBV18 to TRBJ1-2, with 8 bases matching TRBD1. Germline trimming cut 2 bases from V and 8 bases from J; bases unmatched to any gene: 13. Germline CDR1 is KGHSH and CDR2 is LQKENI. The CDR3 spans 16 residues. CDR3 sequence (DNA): TGTGCCAGCTCACCAACCATAGGACAGGGAAGGTTCGGCTACACCTTC. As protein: CASSPTIGQGRFGYTF.

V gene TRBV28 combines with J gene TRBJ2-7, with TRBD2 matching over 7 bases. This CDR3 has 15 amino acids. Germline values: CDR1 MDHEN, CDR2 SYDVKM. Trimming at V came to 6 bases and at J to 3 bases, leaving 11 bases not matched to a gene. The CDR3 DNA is TGTGCCAGCAGACAAGATCCACTAGCGTACTACGAGCAGTACTTC. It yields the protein CASRQDPLAYYEQYF.